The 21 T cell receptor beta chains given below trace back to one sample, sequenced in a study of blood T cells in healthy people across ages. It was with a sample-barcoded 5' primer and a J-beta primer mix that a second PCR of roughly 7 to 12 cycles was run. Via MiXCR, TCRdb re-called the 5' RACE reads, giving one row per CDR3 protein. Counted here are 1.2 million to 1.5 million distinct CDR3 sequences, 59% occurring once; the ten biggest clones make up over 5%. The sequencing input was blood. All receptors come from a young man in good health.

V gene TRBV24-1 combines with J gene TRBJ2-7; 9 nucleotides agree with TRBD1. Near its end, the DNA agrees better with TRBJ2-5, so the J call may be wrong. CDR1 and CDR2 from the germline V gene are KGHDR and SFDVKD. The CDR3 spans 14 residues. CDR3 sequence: CATSGGGTGETQYF. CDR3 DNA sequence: TGTGCCACCAGTGGAGGGGGGACAGGGGAGACCCAGTACTTC.

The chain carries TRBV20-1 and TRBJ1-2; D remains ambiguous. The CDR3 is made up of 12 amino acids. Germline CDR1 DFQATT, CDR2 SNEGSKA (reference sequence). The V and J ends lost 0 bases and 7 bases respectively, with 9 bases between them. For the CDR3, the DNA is TGCAGTGCTAGAGATCAAAGCGGTGGCTACACCTTC. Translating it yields CSARDQSGGYTF.

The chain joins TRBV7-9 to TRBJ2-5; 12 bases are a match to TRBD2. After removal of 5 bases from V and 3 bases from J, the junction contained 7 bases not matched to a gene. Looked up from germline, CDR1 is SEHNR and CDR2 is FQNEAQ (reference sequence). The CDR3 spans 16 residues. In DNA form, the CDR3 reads TGTGCCAGCAGCCCACTTCTAGCGGGGGGGGAAGAGACCCAGTACTTC. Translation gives CASSPLLAGGEETQYF.

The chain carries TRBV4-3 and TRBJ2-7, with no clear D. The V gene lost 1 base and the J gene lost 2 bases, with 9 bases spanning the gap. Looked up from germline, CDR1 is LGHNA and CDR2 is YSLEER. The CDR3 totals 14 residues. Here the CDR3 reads CASSQVSGPYEQYF. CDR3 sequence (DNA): TGCGCCAGCAGCCAAGTTTCCGGGCCCTACGAGCAGTACTTC.

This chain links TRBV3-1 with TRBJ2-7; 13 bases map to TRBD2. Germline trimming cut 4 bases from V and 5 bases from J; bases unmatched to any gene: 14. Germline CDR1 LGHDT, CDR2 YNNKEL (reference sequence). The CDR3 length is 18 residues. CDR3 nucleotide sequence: TGTGCCAGCAGCCTATATGAGGACCCGGGACTAGCGGGAAACGAGCAGTACTTC. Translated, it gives CASSLYEDPGLAGNEQYF.

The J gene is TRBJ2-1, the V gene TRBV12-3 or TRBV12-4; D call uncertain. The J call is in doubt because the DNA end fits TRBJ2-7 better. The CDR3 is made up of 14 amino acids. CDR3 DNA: TGTGCCAGCAGTCCTGGGCCACCGCCCAATGAGCAGTACTTC. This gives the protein CASSPGPPPNEQYF.

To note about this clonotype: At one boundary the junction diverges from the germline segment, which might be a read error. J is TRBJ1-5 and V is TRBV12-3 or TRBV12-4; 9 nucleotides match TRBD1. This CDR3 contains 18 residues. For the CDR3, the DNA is TGTGCCAGCAGTCCTTGGGCCGCGGGACAGGGTAGCCATCAGCCCCAGCATTTT. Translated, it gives CASSPWAAGQGSHQPQHF.

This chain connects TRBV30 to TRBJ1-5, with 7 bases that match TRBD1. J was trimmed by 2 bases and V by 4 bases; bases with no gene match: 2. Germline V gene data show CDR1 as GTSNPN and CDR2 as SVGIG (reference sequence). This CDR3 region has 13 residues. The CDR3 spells CAWTGGRNQPQHF. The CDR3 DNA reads TGTGCCTGGACAGGGGGTCGCAATCAGCCCCAGCATTTT.

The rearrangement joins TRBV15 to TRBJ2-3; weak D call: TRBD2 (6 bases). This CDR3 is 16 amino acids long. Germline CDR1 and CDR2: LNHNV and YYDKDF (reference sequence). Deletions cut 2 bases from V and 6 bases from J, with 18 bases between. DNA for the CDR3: TGTGCCACCAGCAGATCCGGGACTGCTCAGTTGGATACGCAGTATTTT. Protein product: CATSRSGTAQLDTQYF.

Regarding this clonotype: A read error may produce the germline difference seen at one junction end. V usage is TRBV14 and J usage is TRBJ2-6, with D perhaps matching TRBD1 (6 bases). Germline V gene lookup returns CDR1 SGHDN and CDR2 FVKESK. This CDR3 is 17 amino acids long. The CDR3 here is CASSQQNRASGTNVLTF. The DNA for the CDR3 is TGTGCCAGCAGCCAACAGAACAGGGCCTCTGGGACCAACGTCCTGACTTTC.

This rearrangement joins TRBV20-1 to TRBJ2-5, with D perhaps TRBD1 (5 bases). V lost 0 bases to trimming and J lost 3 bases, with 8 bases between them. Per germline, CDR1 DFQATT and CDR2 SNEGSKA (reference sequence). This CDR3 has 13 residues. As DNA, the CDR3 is TGCAGTGCTAGAGAGCCAGGGAAAGAGACCCAGTACTTC. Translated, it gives CSAREPGKETQYF.

CDR3 sequence: CSVPKSGEQFF. The CDR3 DNA sequence: TGCAGCGTTCCTAAGTCCGGAGAGCAGTTCTTC. V usage is TRBV29-1 and J usage is TRBJ2-1; D is uncertain. This CDR3 is 11 amino acids long. V dropped 5 bases and J dropped 10 bases, with 12 bases sitting between them. The germline CDR1 and CDR2 sequences are SQVTM and ANQGSEA.

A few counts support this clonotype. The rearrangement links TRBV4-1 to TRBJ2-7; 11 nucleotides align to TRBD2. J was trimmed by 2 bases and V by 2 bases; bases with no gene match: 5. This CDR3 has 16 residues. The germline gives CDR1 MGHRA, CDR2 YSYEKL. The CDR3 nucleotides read TGCGCCAGCAGCCAAAGGACTAGCGGGTCCCCCTACGAGCAGTACTTC. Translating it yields CASSQRTSGSPYEQYF.

Here the CDR3 DNA reads TGCAGTGCTCAAGCCGTGACTAGCATCTACGAGCAGTACTTC. Protein: CSAQAVTSIYEQYF. This chain connects TRBV20-1 to TRBJ2-7, with 7 nucleotides matching TRBD2. Looked up from germline, CDR1 is DFQATT and CDR2 is SNEGSKA (reference sequence). With 5 bases clipped from V and 3 bases from J, the junction kept 10 bases outside the gene matches. The CDR3 consists of 14 residues.

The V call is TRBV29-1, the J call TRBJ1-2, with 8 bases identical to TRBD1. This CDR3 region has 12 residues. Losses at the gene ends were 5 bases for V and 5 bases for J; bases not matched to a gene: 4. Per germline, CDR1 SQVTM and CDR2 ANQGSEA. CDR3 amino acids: CSVLDRAYGYTF. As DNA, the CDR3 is TGCAGCGTTTTGGACAGGGCGTATGGCTACACCTTC.

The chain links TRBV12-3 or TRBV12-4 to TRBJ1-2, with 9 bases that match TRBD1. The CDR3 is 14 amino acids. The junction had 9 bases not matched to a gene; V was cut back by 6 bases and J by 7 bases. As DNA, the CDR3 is TGTGCCAGCAGGGAGACCGGGACAGGGTCTGGCTACACCTTC. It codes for CASRETGTGSGYTF.

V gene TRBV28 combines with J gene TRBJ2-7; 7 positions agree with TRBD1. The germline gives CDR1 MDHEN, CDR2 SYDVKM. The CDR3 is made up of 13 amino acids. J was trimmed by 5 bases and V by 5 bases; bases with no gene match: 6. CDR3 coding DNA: TGTGCCAGCAGTAGGACAGGTCCCGACGAGCAGTACTTC. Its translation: CASSRTGPDEQYF.

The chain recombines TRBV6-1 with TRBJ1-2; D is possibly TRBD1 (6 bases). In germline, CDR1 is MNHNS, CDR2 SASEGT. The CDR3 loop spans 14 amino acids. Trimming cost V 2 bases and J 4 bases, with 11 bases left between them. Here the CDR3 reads CASSERGGGYGYTF. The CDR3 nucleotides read TGTGCCAGCAGTGAAAGGGGGGGGGGCTATGGCTACACCTTC.

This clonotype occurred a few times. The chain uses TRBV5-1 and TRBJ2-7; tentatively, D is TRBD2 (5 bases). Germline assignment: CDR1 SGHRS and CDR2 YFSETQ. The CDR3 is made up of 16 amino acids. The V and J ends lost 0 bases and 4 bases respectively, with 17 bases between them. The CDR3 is CASSLGGARGGYEQYF. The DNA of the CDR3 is TGCGCCAGCAGCTTGGGTGGCGCAAGAGGAGGATACGAGCAGTACTTC.

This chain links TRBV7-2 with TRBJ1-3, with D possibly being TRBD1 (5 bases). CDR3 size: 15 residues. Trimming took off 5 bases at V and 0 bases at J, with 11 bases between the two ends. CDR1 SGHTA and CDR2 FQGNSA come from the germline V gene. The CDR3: CASSLSTGSGNTIYF. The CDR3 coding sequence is TGTGCCAGCAGCCTCTCCACAGGCTCTGGAAACACCATATATTTT.

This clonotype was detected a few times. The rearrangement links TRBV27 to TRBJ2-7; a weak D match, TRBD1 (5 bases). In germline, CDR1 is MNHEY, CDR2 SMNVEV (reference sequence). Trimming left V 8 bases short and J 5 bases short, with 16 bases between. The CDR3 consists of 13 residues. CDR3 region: CASGHRNRNEQYF. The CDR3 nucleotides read TGTGCCAGCGGTCATAGAAACAGGAACGAGCAGTACTTC.